The 26 T cell receptor beta chains presented below share a single source sample, sequenced in a study of shared clonotypes between healthy human individuals. Produced via immunoSEQ multiplex PCR; TCRdb's table is partial and in-frame only. The sample has more than 2,000,000 clones; around 90% are singletons. Material for sequencing was naive CD4+ T cells sorted from blood. Subset of the sample: CD45RA+ positively selected. The receptors originated from a man aged 18 to 29 in good health.

As to this clone: The junction departs from germline at one end; a sequencing error may be responsible. The V and J genes are TRBV19 and TRBJ2-2; 9 bases agree with TRBD2. This CDR3 is built from 16 residues. CDR1 and CDR2 from the germline V gene are LNHDA and SQIVND (reference sequence). CDR3 protein: CASSIVSGGNSGELFF. CDR3 nucleotide sequence: TGTGCCAGTAGTATAGTAAGCGGGGGGAACTCCGGGGAGCTGTTTTTT.

In the case of this clone: This sample includes further DNA sequences coding for the same CDR3. The genes are TRBV5-1 and TRBJ2-3; D unresolved. CDR1 is SGHRS, CDR2 YFSETQ, per germline. This CDR3 has 16 amino acids. V dropped 0 bases and J dropped 0 bases, with 11 bases sitting between them. For the CDR3, the DNA is TGCGCCAGCAGCTTGGATGGTGGGCGGAGCACAGATACGCAGTATTTT. Its protein is CASSLDGGRSTDTQYF.

The rearrangement uses TRBV28 and TRBJ1-5; 9 bases agree with TRBD1. CDR1 MDHEN and CDR2 SYDVKM come from the germline V gene. This CDR3 is built from 17 residues. The J segment lost 7 bases and the V segment lost 3 bases, leaving 13 bases of the junction unmatched. CDR3 sequence (DNA): TGTGCCAGCAGTTTCCTCGGGACAGGGAAGAAAGGGCAGCCCCAGCATTTT. Amino acid sequence: CASSFLGTGKKGQPQHF.

About this clone: Other DNA sequences within the sample encode an identical CDR3. V usage is TRBV6-5 and J usage is TRBJ2-7; 10 bases agree with TRBD1. V lost 5 bases and J lost 2; bases outside the gene matches: 3. CDR1 is MNHEY and CDR2 is SVGAGI in the germline V gene. The CDR3 spans 14 residues. The CDR3 DNA reads as TGTGCCAGCAGTCGGACAGGGGGGCCCTACGAGCAGTACTTC. Amino acid sequence: CASSRTGGPYEQYF.

This clone has a single count. This sequence joins TRBV27 and TRBJ1-5, with TRBD1 matching over 8 bases. V gave up 5 bases and J gave up 0 bases; unmatched junction bases: 3. CDR3 length: 15 amino acids. Germline assignment: CDR1 MNHEY and CDR2 SMNVEV (reference sequence). The CDR3 sequence: CASSRQGNSNQPQHF. In DNA, the CDR3 is TGTGCCAGCAGTCGACAGGGGAATAGCAATCAGCCCCAGCATTTT.

This clone showed up just a few times. The chain combines TRBV5-6 with TRBJ1-2, with TRBD1 matching over 10 bases. V lost 10 bases, J lost 6 bases, and 9 bases stayed unmatched. Germline V gives CDR1 SGHDT, CDR2 YYEEEE. The CDR3 covers 13 residues. In DNA, the CDR3 is TGTGCCTGCACCCGGGACAGGGGCCATGGCTACACCTTC. It specifies CACTRDRGHGYTF. The complete variable domain, with remaining parts taken from reference TRBV5-6 and TRBJ1-2, reads DAGVTQSPTHLIKTRGQQVTLRCSPKSGHDTVSWYQQALGQGPQFIFQYYEEEERQRGNFPDRFSGHQFPNYSSELNVNALLLGDSALYLCACTRDRGHGYTFGSGTRLTVV.

Comments on this clone: Distinct nucleotide sequences in the sample also encode this CDR3. V and J are TRBV18 and TRBJ1-5; TRBD1 agrees at 9 bases. This CDR3 has 14 amino acids. Germline V CDR1 and CDR2: KGHSH, LQKENI. V dropped 3 bases and J dropped 4; count of bases not matched to a gene: 1. CDR3 in DNA: TGTGCCAGCTCACCTGGACAGGGGAATCAGCCCCAGCATTTT. Protein: CASSPGQGNQPQHF.

The chain uses TRBV28 and TRBJ1-5; D may be TRBD1 (5 bases). The CDR3 totals 16 residues. The germline gives CDR1 MDHEN, CDR2 SYDVKM. Trimming stripped 8 bases from V and 0 bases from J, with 17 bases between. This CDR3 is CASDRDGQYSNQPQHF. The CDR3 bases are TGTGCCAGCGACCGGGACGGACAATATAGCAATCAGCCCCAGCATTTT. Full variable domain (rest looked up from reference TRBV28 and TRBJ1-5): DVKVTQSSRYLVKRTGEKVFLECVQDMDHENMFWYRQDPGLGLRLIYFSYDVKMKEKGDIPEGYSVSREKKERFSLILESASTNQTSMYLCASDRDGQYSNQPQHFGDGTRLSIL.

The V call is TRBV11-3, the J call TRBJ2-7; 7 nucleotides agree with TRBD1. This CDR3 has 11 amino acids. The germline CDR1 and CDR2 sequences are SGHNT and YENEEA. The junction had 4 bases not matched to a gene; V was cut back by 1 base and J by 13 bases. This CDR3 reads CASSLGQGFYF. The CDR3, as DNA: TGTGCCAGCAGCTTAGGACAGGGTTTTTACTTC.

The V gene is TRBV5-1, the J gene TRBJ2-2; 12 nucleotides agree with TRBD2. The CDR3 totals 17 residues. Trimming at V came to 4 bases and at J to 6 bases, leaving 10 bases not matched to a gene. Germline values: CDR1 SGHRS, CDR2 YFSETQ. The CDR3: CASSLLLAGGPSGELFF. The CDR3 DNA reads TGCGCCAGCAGCCTCCTCCTAGCGGGAGGGCCTTCCGGGGAGCTGTTTTTT.

The chain uses TRBV11-2 and TRBJ2-1, with 10 bases that match TRBD1. V was pared by 1 base and J by 15 bases, with 6 bases of the junction left unmatched. Germline loops: CDR1 SGHAT, CDR2 FQNNGV. This CDR3 is 13 amino acids long. The CDR3 sequence is CASSLVRDRGGFF. CDR3 in DNA: TGTGCCAGCAGCTTAGTCCGGGACAGGGGTGGGTTCTTC.

Comments on this clone: A read error may produce the germline difference seen at one junction end. The chain is built from TRBV7-7 and TRBJ2-5; tentatively, D is TRBD1 (5 bases). CDR1 SSHAT and CDR2 FNYEAQ come from the germline V gene (reference sequence). This CDR3 has 14 amino acids. CDR3 sequence: CASSLLQGRETQYF. The CDR3 DNA is TGTGCTAGCAGCTTACTTCAGGGTAGAGAGACCCAGTACTTC.

A remark on this clone: Different DNA sequences within this sample yield the same CDR3. The V gene is TRBV5-1, the J gene TRBJ2-5; TRBD2 aligns across 8 bases. CDR1 SGHRS and CDR2 YFSETQ come from the germline V gene. V dropped 5 bases and J dropped 4; count of bases not matched to a gene: 4. CDR3 length equals 13 residues. The CDR3 coding sequence is TGCGCCAGCAGTAGCGGACTAGCAGAGACCCAGTACTTC. Encoded protein: CASSSGLAETQYF.

The chain is built from TRBV11-3 and TRBJ2-1, with 13 bases fitting TRBD2. The CDR3 contains 18 residues. Losses at the gene ends were 6 bases for V and 7 bases for J; bases not matched to a gene: 15. Germline CDR1 and CDR2: SGHNT and YENEEA. CDR3 in amino acids: CASRQDRETSGRTNEQFF. The DNA of the CDR3 is TGTGCCAGCAGACAAGATAGGGAGACTAGCGGGAGGACGAATGAGCAGTTCTTC.

This sequence joins TRBV14 and TRBJ1-5; D not resolved. The CDR3 is 11 residues long. Germline-derived CDR1 and CDR2 are SGHDN and FVKESK. V dropped 3 bases and J dropped 6 bases, with 3 bases sitting between them. The CDR3 coding sequence is TGTGCCAGCAGCCACGGTCAGCCCCAGCATTTT. Translating gives CASSHGQPQHF.

The genes are TRBV5-5 and TRBJ1-4; possibly TRBD1 for D (5 bases). Germline V gene data show CDR1 as SGHKS and CDR2 as YYEKEE (reference sequence). Trimming took 4 bases from V and 0 from J, leaving 10 bases between them. This CDR3 is 15 amino acids long. This CDR3 is CASSAGHATNEKLFF. Written as DNA, the CDR3 is TGTGCCAGCAGCGCCGGACACGCAACTAATGAAAAACTGTTTTTT.

V is TRBV5-8 and J is TRBJ2-1; 7 bases fit TRBD2. Germline lookup yields CDR1 SGHTS and CDR2 YDEGEE. After removal of 0 bases from V and 9 bases from J, the junction contained 9 bases not matched to a gene. The CDR3 spans 15 residues. In nucleotides, the CDR3 is TGTGCCAGCAGCTTGGGAGCTAGCGGACGTATTGAGCAGTTCTTC. It codes for CASSLGASGRIEQFF.

The chain is built from TRBV5-4 and TRBJ2-5, with D unclear. The CDR3 covers 13 residues. In germline, CDR1 is SGHNT, CDR2 YYREEE (reference sequence). Trimming stripped 0 bases from V and 6 bases from J, with 9 bases between. CDR3 protein: CASSLAGGKTQYF. The CDR3 DNA is TGTGCCAGCAGCTTGGCTGGCGGAAAGACCCAGTACTTC.

CDR3 sequence: CASRRRGLGEETQYF. CDR3 sequence (DNA): TGTGCCAGCAGGCGCCGAGGACTAGGGGAAGAGACCCAGTACTTC. The chain uses TRBV7-8 and TRBJ2-5; TRBD2 aligns across 7 bases. This CDR3 is built from 15 residues. V lost 6 bases, J lost 3 bases, and 10 bases stayed unmatched. CDR1 is SGHVS and CDR2 is FQNEAQ in the germline V gene.

This clone was picked up one time. The V and J genes are TRBV15 and TRBJ1-1; D is perhaps TRBD1 (5 bases). Germline CDR1 and CDR2: LNHNV and YYDKDF (reference sequence). V lost 0 bases, J lost 7 bases, and 9 bases lay in between. This CDR3 has 13 amino acids. CDR3 nucleotides: TGTGCCACCAGCAGAGAAATGGGGGATGAAGCTTTCTTT. Amino acid sequence: CATSREMGDEAFF.

Here the CDR3 reads CAWSLRGNEQYF. The CDR3 DNA sequence: TGTGCCTGGAGCCTCAGGGGCAACGAGCAGTACTTC. V gene TRBV30 combines with J gene TRBJ2-7; a weak D match, TRBD1 (6 bases). Per the germline V gene, CDR1 is GTSNPN and CDR2 is SVGIG (reference sequence). The CDR3 has 12 residues. V dropped 3 bases and J dropped 5 bases, with 11 bases sitting between them.

The CDR3 DNA sequence: TGCGCCAGCAGCCAAGATCAGGCTAGGACAGATACGCAGTATTTT. Translated: CASSQDQARTDTQYF. The chain couples TRBV4-3 to TRBJ2-3; D call uncertain. The ends were cut back, 0 bases at V and 3 bases at J, with 10 bases in the middle. Per the germline V gene, CDR1 is LGHNA and CDR2 is YSLEER. The CDR3 is 15 amino acids.

V gene TRBV5-6 combines with J gene TRBJ2-7; tentatively, D is TRBD1 or TRBD2 (5 bases each). Germline values: CDR1 SGHDT, CDR2 YYEEEE. The germline V and J ends were trimmed by 0 bases and 2 bases, with 15 bases remaining between them. This CDR3 is built from 16 residues. The CDR3 protein is CASSLADGTGPYEQYF. CDR3 sequence (DNA): TGTGCCAGCAGCTTGGCGGACGGGACGGGTCCCTACGAGCAGTACTTC.

With respect to this clone: Within the sample, other DNA sequences also encode this same CDR3. The J gene is TRBJ2-5, the V gene TRBV18; no clear D gene. Between the trimmed V and J ends, which lost 3 bases and 5 bases, there was a span of 13 bases. Germline CDR1 reads KGHSH; CDR2 reads LQKENI. This CDR3 is built from 14 residues. CDR3 protein: CASSPLPVGETQYF. CDR3 DNA sequence: TGTGCCAGCTCACCTCTCCCCGTAGGTGAGACCCAGTACTTC.

The genes are TRBV7-9 and TRBJ1-1; D not resolved. V dropped 7 bases and J dropped 3 bases, with 12 bases sitting between them. The V gene's germline CDR1 is SEHNR and CDR2 FQNEAQ (reference sequence). This CDR3 is 13 amino acids long. The CDR3 DNA reads as TGTGCCAGCACCACTGGAACGTACACTGAAGCTTTCTTT. Its translation is CASTTGTYTEAFF. The full variable domain, with the rest looked up from reference TRBV7-9 and TRBJ1-1, is DTGVSQNPRHKITKRGQNVTFRCDPISEHNRLYWYRQTLGQGPEFLTYFQNEAQLEKSRLLSDRFSAERPKGSFSTLEIQRTEQGDSAMYLCASTTGTYTEAFFGQGTRLTVV.

Comments on this clone: Other nucleotide sequences in the sample specify the same CDR3. The chain couples TRBV7-2 to TRBJ2-1; TRBD2 matches at 8 bases. The CDR3 is 15 amino acids. Germline values: CDR1 SGHTA, CDR2 FQGNSA. The junction had 6 bases not matched to a gene; V was cut back by 5 bases and J by 3 bases. The CDR3 protein is CASSLTGTSYNEQFF. CDR3 nucleotide sequence: TGTGCCAGCAGCCTGACCGGGACTAGCTACAATGAGCAGTTCTTC.